These 23 T cell receptor beta chains came from one sample sequenced in a study of PD-1 blockade in classical Hodgkin lymphoma. Clones were read by immunoSEQ multiplex PCR, and TCRdb kept only the in-frame ones, dropping some. The sample comprises 25,000 to 30,000 clones, roughly 87% of which are singletons, and around 20% rests with the top ten. Time point in this sample: cycle 4 day 1 (C4D1), after five to seven weeks of nivolumab. Every patient was affected by relapse after autologous stem cell transplantation, while exposure to brentuximab vedotin was not uniform. This specimen consisted of peripheral blood mononuclear cells (PBMCs), obtained before the fourth cycle of nivolumab. The receptors originated from a human donor with classical Hodgkin lymphoma.

This chain links TRBV6-5 with TRBJ2-6; D perhaps matches TRBD1 (6 bases). There are 15 residues in the CDR3. CDR1 and CDR2 (germline): MNHEY, SVGAGI. The V end lost 5 bases, the J end lost 0 bases, and 8 bases lay between the germline ends. In DNA form, the CDR3 reads TGTGCCAGCAGTCGACAGGTCTCTGGGGCCAACGTCCTGACTTTC. Protein sequence: CASSRQVSGANVLTF.

The chain is built from TRBV12-5 and TRBJ2-1; D not certain. The CDR3 extends over 10 amino acids. V was clipped by 1 base and J by 13 bases, with 5 bases between them. Per germline, CDR1 LGHNT and CDR2 FRNRAP. The CDR3 spells CASGLGIQFF. In nucleotides, the CDR3 is TGTGCTAGTGGTTTGGGGATTCAGTTCTTC.

This clone was seen just once. The chain uses TRBV2 and TRBJ2-6, with 10 bases matching TRBD1. Per germline, CDR1 SNHLY and CDR2 FYNNEI. This CDR3 region has 16 residues. Losses at the gene ends were 7 bases for V and 2 bases for J; bases not matched to a gene: 5. The CDR3 DNA follows: TGTGCCAGCACCCGGGACAGGGGCGCTGGGGCCAACGTCCTGACTTTC. Protein: CASTRDRGAGANVLTF.

The V call is TRBV30, the J call TRBJ2-7, with D maybe TRBD1 (5 bases). Germline CDR1 reads GTSNPN; CDR2 reads SVGIG (reference sequence). The CDR3 totals 14 residues. Trimming took off 0 bases at V and 5 bases at J, with 14 bases between the two ends. CDR3 loop: CAWSVGQGFNEQYF. Here the CDR3 DNA reads TGTGCCTGGAGTGTAGGGCAGGGTTTCAACGAGCAGTACTTC.

The V gene is TRBV18, the J gene TRBJ2-7, with D unclear. The V gene lost 0 bases and the J gene lost 4 bases, with 10 bases spanning the gap. Germline CDR1 reads KGHSH; CDR2 reads LQKENI. CDR3 length: 14 amino acids. The CDR3 DNA is TGTGCCAGCTCACCACCCGTGGCCCCATACGAGCAGTACTTC. Translating it yields CASSPPVAPYEQYF. Using reference TRBV18 and TRBJ2-7 for the parts outside the CDR3, the full variable domain is NAGVMQNPRHLVRRRGQEARLRCSPMKGHSHVYWYRQLPEEGLKFMVYLQKENIIDESGMPKERFSAEFPKEGPSILRIQQVVRGDSAAYFCASSPPVAPYEQYFGPGTRLTVT.

The chain joins TRBV2 to TRBJ2-5, with 12 positions matching TRBD1. Trimming took 4 bases from V and 5 from J; bases not matched to a gene: 5. From germline, CDR1 is SNHLY and CDR2 FYNNEI. The CDR3 sequence is 15 residues long. CDR3 region: CASSAGTGGAETQYF. The CDR3 region has the DNA TGTGCCAGCAGTGCCGGGACAGGGGGCGCGGAGACCCAGTACTTC. Using reference TRBV2 and TRBJ2-5 for the parts outside the CDR3, the full variable domain is EPEVTQTPSHQVTQMGQEVILRCVPISNHLYFYWYRQILGQKVEFLVSFYNNEISEKSEIFDDQFSVERPDGSNFTLKIRSTKLEDSAMYFCASSAGTGGAETQYFGPGTRLLVL.

The table lists this clone with a count of one. V and J are TRBV5-1 and TRBJ2-2; D uncertain. V lost 7 bases and J lost 1, with 14 bases in between. This CDR3 has 15 amino acids. The germline CDR1 and CDR2 sequences are SGHRS and YFSETQ. The CDR3 loop reads CASCQGRLNTGELFF. The CDR3 DNA follows: TGCGCCAGCTGTCAAGGGCGGTTGAACACCGGGGAGCTGTTTTTT.

This clone has just one count. The chain has TRBV25-1 and TRBJ1-3; D gene ambiguous. Per the germline V gene, CDR1 is MGHDK and CDR2 is SYGVNS. This CDR3 is built from 16 residues. Trimming stripped 3 bases from V and 2 bases from J, with 14 bases between. This CDR3 reads CASSDPRPPPGNTIYF. The CDR3 DNA is TGTGCCAGCAGTGACCCCCGGCCCCCCCCTGGAAACACCATATATTTT.

V and J are TRBV5-1 and TRBJ2-2; TRBD1 aligns across 7 bases. V was pared by 4 bases and J by 4 bases, with 4 bases of the junction left unmatched. The CDR3 is made up of 14 amino acids. Germline V gives CDR1 SGHRS, CDR2 YFSETQ. The CDR3 bases are TGCGCCAGCAGCCCGGGACAGCCCACCGGGGAGCTGTTTTTT. It is translated as CASSPGQPTGELFF.

V usage is TRBV7-6 and J usage is TRBJ2-3, with 7 bases fitting TRBD2. CDR1 and CDR2 (germline): SGHVS, FNYEAQ. V lost 2 bases, J lost 2 bases, and 10 bases stayed unmatched. This CDR3 contains 17 residues. CDR3 loop: CASSLYGGGLTTDTQYF. The CDR3 region has the DNA TGTGCCAGCAGCTTATATGGGGGGGGACTCACCACAGATACGCAGTATTTT.

This chain links TRBV5-6 with TRBJ1-2; D is ambiguous. The CDR3 consists of 14 residues. Germline CDR1 reads SGHDT; CDR2 reads YYEEEE. The V end was cut by 2 bases, the J end by 8 bases, with 16 bases between. As DNA, the CDR3 is TGTGCCAGCAGCTTATTATCCGGGCGGGGAGGCTACACCTTC. Protein sequence: CASSLLSGRGGYTF.

The chain has TRBV4-3 and TRBJ1-6, with D unclear. Germline CDR1 is LGHNA and CDR2 is YSLEER. CDR3 length equals 17 residues. With 0 bases removed from V and 0 bases from J, the gap between germline ends came to 9 bases. The chain's CDR3 is CASSQERVSSYNSPLHF. The CDR3 region has the DNA TGCGCCAGCAGCCAAGAACGGGTTTCCTCCTATAATTCACCCCTCCACTTT.

The gene calls are TRBV28 and TRBJ1-5, with 11 nucleotides matching TRBD1. Germline CDR1 reads MDHEN; CDR2 reads SYDVKM. This CDR3 contains 14 residues. The ends lost 5 bases at V and 6 bases at J; junction bases unmatched: 3. CDR3 in amino acids: CASSLGTGGQPQHF. CDR3 nucleotide sequence: TGTGCCAGCAGTCTAGGGACAGGGGGTCAGCCCCAGCATTTT.

J is TRBJ1-2 and V is TRBV7-2; possibly TRBD1 for D (6 bases). V gave up 11 bases and J gave up 6 bases, with 13 bases separating them. Germline lookup yields CDR1 SGHTA and CDR2 FQGNSA. The CDR3 extends over 11 amino acids. The DNA of the CDR3 is TGTGCCCTTAGGAGGGGGAATGGCTACACCTTC. It is translated as CALRRGNGYTF.

V usage is TRBV5-5 and J usage is TRBJ2-2; 8 bases are a match to TRBD1. The V gene's germline CDR1 is SGHKS and CDR2 YYEKEE (reference sequence). V was pared by 4 bases and J by 5 bases, with 1 base of the junction left unmatched. CDR3 length: 13 amino acids. The CDR3 DNA is TGTGCCAGCAGCGGGACAGGTACCGGGGAGCTGTTTTTT. Translated: CASSGTGTGELFF.

The V gene is TRBV18, the J gene TRBJ2-2; D uncertain. Germline V gives CDR1 KGHSH, CDR2 LQKENI. This CDR3 has 18 residues. Trimming stripped 1 base from V and 3 bases from J, with 18 bases between. This CDR3 reads CASSPRIGEAEYTGELFF. CDR3 DNA sequence: TGTGCCAGCTCACCACGCATCGGAGAAGCTGAATACACCGGGGAGCTGTTTTTT.

V and J are TRBV6-1 and TRBJ1-1, with D hard to call. V gave up 6 bases and J gave up 5 bases, with 7 bases separating them. CDR1 is MNHNS, CDR2 SASEGT, per germline. This CDR3 region has 11 residues. The CDR3 coding sequence is TGTGCCAGCAGAGGTAGGACTGAAGCTTTCTTT. Protein: CASRGRTEAFF.

V is TRBV14 and J is TRBJ1-5, with D uncertain. This CDR3 contains 12 residues. With 1 base removed from V and 6 bases from J, the gap between germline ends came to 4 bases. Germline CDR1 is SGHDN and CDR2 is FVKESK. CDR3 nucleotide sequence: TGTGCCAGCAGCCAAGTCGGTCAGCCCCAGCATTTT. Its protein product is CASSQVGQPQHF.

The chain has TRBV5-6 and TRBJ2-7; TRBD2 agrees at 11 bases. Trimming at V came to 0 bases and at J to 0 bases, leaving 5 bases not matched to a gene. This CDR3 has 17 residues. Germline CDR1 reads SGHDT; CDR2 reads YYEEEE. The CDR3, as DNA: TGTGCCAGCAGCTTGGCTAGCGGGGGGATAAGCTCCTACGAGCAGTACTTC. It is translated as CASSLASGGISSYEQYF.

This chain links TRBV5-4 with TRBJ2-3; 7 nucleotides align to TRBD1. The CDR3 consists of 15 residues. Germline CDR1 reads SGHNT; CDR2 reads YYREEE (reference sequence). The trim removed 0 bases at V and 7 bases at J, leaving 8 bases unmatched. The CDR3, as DNA: TGTGCCAGCAGCTTGGAGGGGGCTATTAGGAATACGCAGTATTTT. Its translation: CASSLEGAIRNTQYF.

The CDR3, as DNA: TGTGCCAGCGGGTACAGGGGGCAGGGCTACACCTTC. Translation: CASGYRGQGYTF. The V gene is TRBV28, the J gene TRBJ1-2, with TRBD1 matching over 9 bases. Per the germline V gene, CDR1 is MDHEN and CDR2 is SYDVKM. Trimming cost V 8 bases and J 8 bases; bases outside gene matches: 6. This CDR3 contains 12 residues.

V gene TRBV7-2 combines with J gene TRBJ1-2; the match to TRBD1 covers 7 bases. V lost 1 base and J lost 0; bases outside the gene matches: 2. CDR3 size: 15 residues. CDR1 is SGHTA, CDR2 FQGNSA, per germline. The chain's CDR3 is CASSLGGQTNYGYTF. The DNA of the CDR3 is TGTGCCAGCAGCTTAGGGGGACAGACTAACTATGGCTACACCTTC.

The chain joins TRBV13 to TRBJ2-7; a possible D gene is TRBD1 (6 bases). Germline V gene data show CDR1 as PRHDT and CDR2 as FYEKMQ (reference sequence). V shed 0 bases and J shed 3 bases, with 15 bases lying between them. This CDR3 comprises 16 residues. The CDR3 protein is CASSLGALGRGYEQYF. DNA of the CDR3: TGTGCCAGCAGCTTAGGCGCCCTAGGCAGGGGCTACGAGCAGTACTTC.